The clone carrying this TCR beta chain was found many times. What it binds is not known. Not enrolled were patients with uncontrolled infection, other autoimmune disease, pregnancy or lactation. The sample is drawn from a study of T cells in Graves' hyperthyroidism and ophthalmopathy. Study-wide findings and caveats: Ophthalmopathy was distinguished from stable hyperthyroidism by 13 V-J signatures. The majority of expanded thyroid clonotypes above 0.001 also appeared in blood.

CDR1 and CDR2 (germline): SGHRS, YFSETQ. Unmatched junction bases numbered 8, after V lost 4 bases and J lost 6 bases. The CDR3 is made up of 15 amino acids. From RNA transcripts, TCR beta CDR3 regions were amplified. HTBI primers were employed in a first-round RT-PCR of the TCR CDR3. From the multiplex PCR reads, TCRdb called clonotypes with MiXCR, one entry per CDR3 protein. The sample has about 500,000 distinct CDR3 sequences, 46% seen once. Specimen: peripheral blood or thyroid tissue (not recorded which). The chain has TRBV5-1 and TRBJ2-2, with 8 bases identical to TRBD1. This clonotype originated in an adult woman with Graves' disease, either hyperthyroidism or ophthalmopathy (not recorded which). CDR3 amino acids: CASSPGQGIAGELFF. The DNA of the CDR3 is TGCGCCAGCAGCCCCGGACAGGGTATCGCCGGGGAGCTGTTTTTT.